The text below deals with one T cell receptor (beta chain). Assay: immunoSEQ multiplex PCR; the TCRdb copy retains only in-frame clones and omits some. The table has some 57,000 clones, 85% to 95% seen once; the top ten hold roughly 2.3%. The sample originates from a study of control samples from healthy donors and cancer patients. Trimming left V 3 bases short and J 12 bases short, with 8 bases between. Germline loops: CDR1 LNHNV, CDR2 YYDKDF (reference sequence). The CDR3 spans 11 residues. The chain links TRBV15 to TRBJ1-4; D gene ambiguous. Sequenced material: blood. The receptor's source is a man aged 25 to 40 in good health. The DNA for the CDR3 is TGTGCCACCAGCAGCTCCGGTGAACTGTTTTTT. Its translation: CATSSSGELFF.